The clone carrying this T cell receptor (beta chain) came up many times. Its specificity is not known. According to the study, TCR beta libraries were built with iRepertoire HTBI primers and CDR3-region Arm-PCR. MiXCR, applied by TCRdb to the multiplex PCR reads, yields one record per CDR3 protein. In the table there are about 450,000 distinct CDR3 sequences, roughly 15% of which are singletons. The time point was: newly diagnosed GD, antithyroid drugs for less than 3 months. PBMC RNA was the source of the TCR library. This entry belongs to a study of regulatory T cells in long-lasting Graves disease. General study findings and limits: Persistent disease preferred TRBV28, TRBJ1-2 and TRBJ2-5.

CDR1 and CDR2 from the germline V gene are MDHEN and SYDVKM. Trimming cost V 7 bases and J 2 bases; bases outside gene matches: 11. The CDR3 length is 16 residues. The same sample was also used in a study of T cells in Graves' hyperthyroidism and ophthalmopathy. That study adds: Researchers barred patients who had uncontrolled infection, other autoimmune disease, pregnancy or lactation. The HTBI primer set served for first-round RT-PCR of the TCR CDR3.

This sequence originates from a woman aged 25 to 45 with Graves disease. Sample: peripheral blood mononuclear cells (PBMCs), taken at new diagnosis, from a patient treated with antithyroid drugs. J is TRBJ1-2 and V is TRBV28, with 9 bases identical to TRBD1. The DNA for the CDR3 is TGTGCCAGCACCCCCCCGGCAGGACAGGGGAACTATGGCTACACCTTC. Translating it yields CASTPPAGQGNYGYTF.